Sequencing of this TCR beta chain was carried out in a study of cytomegalovirus exposure and HLA in healthy donors. For the study at large: Earlier work reported roughly 120 million unique TCR beta sequences from about 180 million T cells. General study points: Cytomegalovirus-associated status was assigned to fewer than 200 TCR beta chains. Donors were assumed by presence/absence analyses to have roughly uniform sequencing depth.

Primers for the PCR totalled 60 Vbeta and 13 Jbeta. Measured with immunoSEQ multiplex PCR; TCRdb has only the in-frame clones, and not every one. This repertoire shows roughly 130,000 clones, roughly 80% found once; its top ten account for 1%. As concerns this clone: What it binds is unknown.

V shed 5 bases and J 5 bases; nucleotides not matched to a gene: 6. CDR1 MDHEN and CDR2 SYDVKM come from the germline V gene. The CDR3 totals 14 residues. The chain links TRBV28 to TRBJ2-5, with TRBD2 identical over 9 bases. Sequenced sample: PBMCs. This clonotype originated in a man aged 35-49 years in good health and CMV-seronegative. The CDR3 bases are TGTGCCAGCAGTCGCGGGGGGGCGAGGGAGACCCAGTACTTC. Translating it yields CASSRGGARETQYF. The entire variable domain, with the rest obtained from reference TRBV28 and TRBJ2-5, is as follows: DVKVTQSSRYLVKRTGEKVFLECVQDMDHENMFWYRQDPGLGLRLIYFSYDVKMKEKGDIPEGYSVSREKKERFSLILESASTNQTSMYLCASSRGGARETQYFGPGTRLLVL.